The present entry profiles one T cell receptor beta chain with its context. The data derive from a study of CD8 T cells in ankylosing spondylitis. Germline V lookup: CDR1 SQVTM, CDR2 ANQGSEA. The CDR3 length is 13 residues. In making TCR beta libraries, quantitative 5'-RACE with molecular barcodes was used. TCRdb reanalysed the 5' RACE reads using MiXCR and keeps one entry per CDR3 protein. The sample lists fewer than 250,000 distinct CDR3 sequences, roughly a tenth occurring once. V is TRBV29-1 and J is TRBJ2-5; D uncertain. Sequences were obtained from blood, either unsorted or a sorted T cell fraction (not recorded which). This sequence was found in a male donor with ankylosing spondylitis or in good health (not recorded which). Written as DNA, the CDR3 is TGCAGTGCCACCCACGTGGGTGGAGAGACCCAGTACTTC. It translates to CSATHVGGETQYF. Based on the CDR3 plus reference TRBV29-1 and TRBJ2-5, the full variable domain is SAVISQKPSRDICQRGTSLTIQCQVDSQVTMMFWYRQQPGQSLTLIATANQGSEATYESGFVIDKFPISRPNLTFSTLTVSNMSPEDSSIYLCSATHVGGETQYFGPGTRLLVL.